These 12 T cell receptor beta chains share one sample of origin, sequenced in a study of cytomegalovirus exposure and HLA in healthy donors. The PCR was carried out with 60 Vbeta primers and 13 Jbeta primers. TCRdb keeps only in-frame clones here, not all; method: immunoSEQ multiplex PCR. The sample holds 200,000 or so clones; around 80% are singletons and the top ten take about 3.1%. Source material: PBMCs. The origin of the receptors is a man aged 25-45 years in good health and CMV-seronegative.

DNA of the CDR3: TGCGCCAGCAGTGAGTCGATATTCTATGGGACCCAGTACTTC. This encodes CASSESIFYGTQYF. V is TRBV10-2 and J is TRBJ2-5; D remains unclear. The germline V gene has CDR1 WSHSY and CDR2 SAAADI. This CDR3 has 14 residues. Trimming stripped 0 bases from V and 7 bases from J, with 12 bases between.

This clone was counted only a few times. This chain links TRBV11-2 with TRBJ2-3; 9 bases map to TRBD1. The V and J ends lost 1 base and 4 bases, in that order; junction bases with no gene match: 6. This CDR3 comprises 16 residues. Germline-derived CDR1 and CDR2 are SGHAT and FQNNGV. The CDR3: CASSLVLQGAADTQYF. The CDR3 region has the DNA TGTGCCAGCAGCTTAGTCCTACAGGGGGCCGCAGATACGCAGTATTTT.

The chain joins TRBV6-5 to TRBJ1-1; D uncertain. The germline V and J ends were trimmed by 2 bases and 6 bases, with 4 bases remaining between them. From germline, CDR1 is MNHEY and CDR2 SVGAGI. This CDR3 has 11 amino acids. Written as DNA, the CDR3 is TGTGCCAGCAGTTACGGGCCTGAAGCTTTCTTT. Its protein product is CASSYGPEAFF.

This clone has only a few counts. The J gene is TRBJ1-1, the V gene TRBV5-6; D is unclear. Trimming left V 1 base short and J 0 bases short, with 10 bases between. The CDR3 loop spans 15 amino acids. CDR1 and CDR2 from the germline V gene are SGHDT and YYEEEE. The CDR3 DNA follows: TGTGCCAGCAGCTTGCTGGGAGGGTTGAACACTGAAGCTTTCTTT. Amino acids: CASSLLGGLNTEAFF.

J is TRBJ2-6 and V is TRBV7-2; D gene ambiguous. Trimming removed 3 bases at V and 2 bases at J, with 14 bases between. The CDR3 contains 17 residues. Germline CDR1 reads SGHTA; CDR2 reads FQGNSA. In DNA form, the CDR3 reads TGTGCCAGCAGCTTCAGGCAGTCAGTCGCTGGGGCCAACGTCCTGACTTTC. This gives the protein CASSFRQSVAGANVLTF.

The V gene is TRBV7-8, the J gene TRBJ2-5, with TRBD1 identical over 7 bases. The end of the DNA aligns better with TRBJ2-7, so the J call may be wrong. From germline, CDR1 is SGHVS and CDR2 FQNEAQ. This CDR3 spans 14 amino acids. This CDR3 is CASSRTGAGYEQYF. CDR3 DNA sequence: TGTGCCAGCAGCCGTACAGGGGCGGGCTACGAGCAGTACTTC.

The CDR3 DNA reads TGTGCCAGCAGCTCTCCACAGGGGGCCTATGGCTACACCTTC. It codes for CASSSPQGAYGYTF. V and J are TRBV7-2 and TRBJ1-2, with TRBD1 identical over 9 bases. After removal of 4 bases from V and 4 bases from J, the junction contained 4 bases not matched to a gene. CDR3 length: 14 residues. The germline CDR1 and CDR2 sequences are SGHTA and FQGNSA.

This rearrangement joins TRBV10-3 to TRBJ1-1; D unclear. Germline CDR1 is ENHRY and CDR2 is SYGVKD. This CDR3 has 13 amino acids. The germline V and J ends were trimmed by 6 bases and 0 bases, with 8 bases remaining between them. The CDR3 protein is CAIRQLLNTEAFF. The CDR3 coding sequence is TGTGCCATCAGACAACTACTGAACACTGAAGCTTTCTTT.

The chain uses TRBV7-3 and TRBJ2-1; D possibly corresponds to TRBD1 (5 bases). There are 14 residues in the CDR3. The V and J ends lost 5 bases and 3 bases respectively, with 11 bases between them. The germline CDR1 and CDR2 sequences are SGHTA and FQGTGA. The CDR3 DNA is TGTGCCAGCAGCCCCTGGGGCGGCTACAATGAGCAGTTCTTC. Its translation: CASSPWGGYNEQFF.

V usage is TRBV2 and J usage is TRBJ2-7; a weak D match, TRBD2 (7 bases). The CDR3 totals 15 residues. CDR1 is SNHLY and CDR2 is FYNNEI in the germline V gene. Trimming shortened V by 1 base and J by 0 bases, and 10 bases separated the two germline ends. The CDR3 sequence: CASSEGGGPSYEQYF. For the CDR3, the DNA is TGTGCCAGCAGTGAAGGGGGGGGCCCCTCCTACGAGCAGTACTTC.

The rearrangement joins TRBV2 to TRBJ1-1; the match to TRBD1 covers 10 bases. J was trimmed by 4 bases and V by 3 bases; bases with no gene match: 5. The germline CDR1 and CDR2 sequences are SNHLY and FYNNEI. This CDR3 has 15 amino acids. For the CDR3, the DNA is TGTGCCAGCAGTGACCCGGGACAGGGGATCACTGAAGCTTTCTTT. Its protein is CASSDPGQGITEAFF.

The rearrangement links TRBV18 to TRBJ2-1; 8 nucleotides match TRBD2. The length of the CDR3 is 15 residues. Germline loops: CDR1 KGHSH, CDR2 LQKENI. The junction had 4 bases not matched to a gene; V was cut back by 2 bases and J by 4 bases. CDR3 DNA: TGTGCCAGCTCACCAAAGCGGGGGCAATACAATGAGCAGTTCTTC. This sequence encodes CASSPKRGQYNEQFF.